Presented here are 14 T cell receptor beta chains from one specimen sequenced in a study of T-cell memory formation after mild COVID-19. TCRdb reprocessed the 5' RACE reads with MiXCR, giving one entry per CDR3 protein. This table holds fewer than 700,000 distinct CDR3 sequences, about 22% found once. Material for sequencing was PBMCs or a T cell subset sorted from them (not recorded which). These receptors were taken from an adult woman who had mild COVID-19 (a few samples of this study predate the infection). Cell type and time point are not known.

The chain recombines TRBV29-1 with TRBJ2-7, with 8 bases that match TRBD2. The germline V gene encodes CDR1 SQVTM and CDR2 ANQGSEA. Trimming cost V 0 bases and J 0 bases; bases outside gene matches: 1. The length of the CDR3 is 14 residues. The CDR3, as DNA: TGCAGCGTTGAAGAGCGGGGGGCCTCCTACGAGCAGTACTTC. It encodes CSVEERGASYEQYF.

There are a few counts of this clonotype. The chain has TRBV7-3 and TRBJ2-6; the D is unclear. The V end lost 5 bases, the J end lost 0 bases, and 8 bases lay between the germline ends. The germline CDR1 and CDR2 sequences are SGHTA and FQGTGA. The CDR3 is 15 amino acids. The CDR3 loop is CASSLTPSGANVLTF. The CDR3 DNA is TGTGCCAGCAGCCTCACTCCCTCTGGGGCCAACGTCCTGACTTTC.

The chain has TRBV11-3 and TRBJ1-3; D remains unclear. V gave up 6 bases and J gave up 0 bases, with 12 bases separating them. The CDR3 is 15 amino acids. CDR1 is SGHNT, CDR2 YENEEA, per germline. This CDR3 reads CASSERTGSGNTIYF. In DNA, the CDR3 is TGTGCCAGCAGTGAACGGACGGGCTCTGGAAACACCATATATTTT.

The chain employs TRBV2 and TRBJ2-3; 9 nucleotides agree with TRBD2. V shed 4 bases and J 4 bases; nucleotides not matched to a gene: 15. CDR1 and CDR2 from the germline V gene are SNHLY and FYNNEI. This CDR3 has 18 amino acids. The CDR3 region is CASSGEREAPGAADTQYF. The CDR3, as DNA: TGTGCCAGCAGTGGTGAGCGGGAGGCCCCGGGGGCGGCAGATACGCAGTATTTT.

This sequence joins TRBV7-8 and TRBJ2-2; 8 nucleotides match TRBD1. The J segment lost 5 bases and the V segment lost 1 base, leaving 6 bases of the junction unmatched. Germline V CDR1 and CDR2: SGHVS, FQNEAQ. The CDR3 consists of 16 residues. The CDR3 region is CASSLEGRGRTGELFF. The CDR3 coding sequence is TGTGCCAGCAGCTTAGAAGGCAGGGGGCGGACCGGGGAGCTGTTTTTT.

The gene calls are TRBV9 and TRBJ2-1; TRBD1 aligns across 8 bases. The CDR3 consists of 17 residues. J was trimmed by 8 bases and V by 0 bases; bases with no gene match: 13. Germline V CDR1 and CDR2: SGDLS, YYNGEE. The CDR3 sequence: CASSVGYWTGMGYEQFF. The CDR3 coding sequence is TGTGCCAGCAGCGTAGGATATTGGACAGGGATGGGGTATGAGCAGTTCTTC.

This clonotype was recorded a few times. V and J are TRBV3-1 and TRBJ2-1; D remains ambiguous. The V and J ends lost 1 base and 10 bases respectively, with 8 bases between them. The germline CDR1 and CDR2 sequences are LGHDT and YNNKEL (reference sequence). This CDR3 spans 12 amino acids. Written as DNA, the CDR3 is TGTGCCAGCAGCCAAGGGCAACTAGAGCAGTTCTTC. Residues: CASSQGQLEQFF.

The V gene is TRBV2, the J gene TRBJ2-3, with D unclear. Germline CDR1 and CDR2: SNHLY and FYNNEI. Trimming stripped 4 bases from V and 7 bases from J, with 6 bases between. The CDR3 is 11 amino acids. CDR3 in amino acids: CASSGMNTQYF. Here the CDR3 DNA reads TGTGCCAGCAGTGGTATGAATACGCAGTATTTT. The variable domain in full, with the rest retrieved from reference TRBV2 and TRBJ2-3, is EPEVTQTPSHQVTQMGQEVILRCVPISNHLYFYWYRQILGQKVEFLVSFYNNEISEKSEIFDDQFSVERPDGSNFTLKIRSTKLEDSAMYFCASSGMNTQYFGPGTRLTVL.

The chain has TRBV30 and TRBJ2-1; maybe TRBD2 (5 bases). V lost 4 bases to trimming and J lost 7 bases, with 11 bases between them. Germline V CDR1 and CDR2: GTSNPN, SVGIG (reference sequence). The CDR3 has 12 amino acids. CDR3: CAWKEGVNEQFF. CDR3 nucleotide sequence: TGTGCCTGGAAAGAGGGAGTTAATGAGCAGTTCTTC. Looking up the rest from reference TRBV30 and TRBJ2-1 gives the full variable domain: SQTIHQWPATLVQPVGSPLSLECTVEGTSNPNLYWYRQAAGRGLQLLFYSVGIGQISSEVPQNLSASRPQDRQFILSSKKLLLSDSGFYLCAWKEGVNEQFFGPGTRLTVL.

This clonotype showed up many times. The V and J genes are TRBV28 and TRBJ2-4; 8 bases match TRBD2. CDR1 and CDR2 from the germline V gene are MDHEN and SYDVKM. The trim removed 7 bases at V and 0 bases at J, leaving 8 bases unmatched. This CDR3 region has 16 residues. The CDR3 region is CASTPGTSRAKNIQYF. Here the CDR3 DNA reads TGTGCCAGCACCCCCGGGACTAGTCGAGCCAAAAACATTCAGTACTTC.

The chain joins TRBV7-2 to TRBJ2-3; D might be TRBD2 (7 bases). This CDR3 is 16 amino acids long. Trimming pared 5 bases from V and 6 bases from J, leaving 21 bases between. Germline lookup yields CDR1 SGHTA and CDR2 FQGNSA. CDR3: CASSPLGGGPWDTQYF. The CDR3 DNA is TGTGCCAGCAGCCCCCTGGGGGGGGGGCCTTGGGATACGCAGTATTTT.

This clonotype has only a few counts. The rearrangement joins TRBV12-3 or TRBV12-4 to TRBJ2-2, with D possibly being TRBD2 (6 bases). This CDR3 is 16 amino acids long. The V end lost 5 bases, the J end lost 3 bases, and 16 bases lay between the germline ends. The CDR3 reads CASSPPAGRYTGELFF. For the CDR3, the DNA is TGTGCCAGCAGTCCCCCTGCGGGGCGGTACACCGGGGAGCTGTTTTTT.

This sequence joins TRBV27 and TRBJ1-3; tentative D call: TRBD1 (6 bases). The CDR3 covers 16 residues. The V gene lost 3 bases and the J gene lost 0 bases, with 12 bases spanning the gap. From germline, CDR1 is MNHEY and CDR2 SMNVEV (reference sequence). In DNA, the CDR3 is TGTGCCAGCAGTTTTACAGGGTCCCTCTCTGGAAACACCATATATTTT. Residues: CASSFTGSLSGNTIYF.

This clonotype came up a few times. V and J are TRBV12-3 or TRBV12-4 and TRBJ2-3; TRBD2 might be the D (5 bases). Trimming took 0 bases from V and 2 from J, leaving 12 bases between them. The CDR3 runs 16 residues. CDR3 in amino acids: CASSLALGGPTDTQYF. CDR3 DNA sequence: TGTGCCAGCAGTTTAGCTTTAGGCGGGCCCACAGATACGCAGTATTTT.